This T cell receptor beta chain derives from a study of T cells in Graves' hyperthyroidism and ophthalmopathy. In its sample, this clonotype was seen many times. Amplification targeted TCR beta CDR3 regions from RNA transcripts. HTBI primers were employed in a first-round RT-PCR of the TCR CDR3. TCRdb reanalysed the multiplex PCR reads using MiXCR and keeps one entry per CDR3 protein. Found here are about 370,000 distinct CDR3 sequences, 13% to 15% of them singletons; the top ten hold roughly a fifth. V shed 5 bases and J 6 bases; nucleotides not matched to a gene: 4. The CDR3 runs to 14 residues. The germline CDR1 and CDR2 sequences are MDHEN and SYDVKM.

This receptor was obtained from a woman aged 60-75 years with Graves' ophthalmopathy. The V gene is TRBV28, the J gene TRBJ2-3; 11 bases are shared with TRBD2. Sequencing was performed on blood. CDR3 nucleotide sequence: TGTGCCAGCAGTCTACTAGCGGGAGCTGATACGCAGTATTTT. It translates to CASSLLAGADTQYF. Supplemented by reference TRBV28 and TRBJ2-3, the full variable domain reads DVKVTQSSRYLVKRTGEKVFLECVQDMDHENMFWYRQDPGLGLRLIYFSYDVKMKEKGDIPEGYSVSREKKERFSLILESASTNQTSMYLCASSLLAGADTQYFGPGTRLTVL.